The source of this T cell receptor (beta chain) is a study of CD4 T cells in relation to SARS-CoV-2 and coronaviruses. Assay: immunoSEQ multiplex PCR; the TCRdb copy retains only in-frame clones and omits some. The sample holds approximately 25,000 clones, 70% to 75% seen once. Unexposed donor CD4+ T cells date from about 2010-2018, before the COVID-19 pandemic. CD4+ T cells were isolated from the cells after around 10 days of culture. Cells permitting, SARS-CoV-2 S/N and four cold-coronavirus spikes were tested on unexposed-donor CD4+ T cells. Remarks on this clone: The antigen is not known.

Sequences were obtained from CD4+ T cells from PBMCs, cultured in vitro. The TCR was taken from a human donor in good health.

The CDR3 DNA follows: TGTGCCAGCAGTGGCCTAGCGGGGGTGAATGAGCAGTTCTTC. Protein product: CASSGLAGVNEQFF. V usage is TRBV2 and J usage is TRBJ2-1, with 10 bases lining up with TRBD2. With V trimmed by 4 bases and J by 7 bases, 4 bases remained unmatched. The CDR3 is 14 residues long. The germline gives CDR1 SNHLY, CDR2 FYNNEI.